This is a list of T cell receptor beta chains from one sample in a study of T cell repertoires in cytomegalovirus infection. No cognate antigen is known for these TCRs. Via MiXCR, TCRdb re-called the reads, giving one row per CDR3 protein. There are 360,000 or so distinct CDR3 sequences in the sample; approximately 35% occur only once, and about 14% lies in the top ten. The sample was cultured PBMCs, taken from culture after CMV antigen stimulation. These receptors came from a human donor in good health (CMV status not recorded). Some clones in this sample may be carry-over from other donors' samples. CDR3s include the opening cysteine and the closing phenylalanine or tryptophan. D genes are given only for firm matches. Some rows have no size entry. The others give once, few or many, or a class for an expanded clone.

J: TRBJ2-3
V: TRBV29-1
length: 11
D: NA
size: NA
DNA: TGCAGCGTTGCGCGGACAGATACGCAGTATTTT
CDR3: CSVARTDTQYF

J: TRBJ2-1
V: TRBV20-1
length: 11
D: NA
size: NA
DNA: TGCAGTGCTAGCTTTGGCAATGAGCAGTTCTTC
CDR3: CSASFGNEQFF

J: TRBJ2-1
V: TRBV7-8
length: 15
D: NA
size: many
DNA: TGTGCCAGCAGCTTGCTCAGGGCGGCCTACAATGAGCAGTTCTTC
CDR3: CASSLLRAAYNEQFF

J: TRBJ2-1
V: TRBV10-3
length: 15
D: TRBD2
size: NA
DNA: TGTGCCATCAGTGGTAGACTAGCGGGGAACAATGAGCAGTTCTTC
CDR3: CAISGRLAGNNEQFF

J: TRBJ1-1
V: TRBV28
length: 15
D: NA
size: NA
DNA: TGTGCCAGCAGTGGGCCTGGGGCCATGAACACTGAAGCTTTCTTT
CDR3: CASSGPGAMNTEAFF

J: TRBJ2-3
V: TRBV7-2
length: 16
D: TRBD2
size: few
DNA: TGTGCCAGCAGCTCTGCTAGCGGGAGGGCTTCGGATACGCAGTATTTT
CDR3: CASSSASGRASDTQYF

J: TRBJ1-1
V: TRBV20-1
length: 11
D: NA
size: NA
DNA: TGCAGTGCTAGAGGGAGAAGTGAAGCTTTCTTT
CDR3: CSARGRSEAFF

J: TRBJ2-1
V: TRBV7-6
length: 17
D: TRBD2
size: NA
DNA: TGTGCCAGCAGTTTGACCGGGACTAGCGGAGTCTACAATGAGCAGTTCTTC
CDR3: CASSLTGTSGVYNEQFF

J: TRBJ2-7
V: TRBV7-2
length: 13
D: NA
size: few
DNA: TGTGCCAGCAGCTCGGACTATTTGAGCGAGCAGTACTTC
CDR3: CASSSDYLSEQYF

J: TRBJ1-5
V: TRBV12-3/TRBV12-4
length: 12
D: NA
size: many
DNA: TGTGCCAGCAGTGGGGGGGGTCAGCCCCAGCATTTT
CDR3: CASSGGGQPQHF

J: TRBJ2-7
V: TRBV7-1
length: 19
D: TRBD2
size: NA
DNA: TGTGCCAGCAGCCCCCTCCAGGGCCTAGCGGGAGCTCTTGACTACGAGCAGTACTTC
CDR3: CASSPLQGLAGALDYEQYF

J: TRBJ2-1
V: TRBV20-1
length: 13
D: NA
size: NA
DNA: TGCAGTGCTAGGGCCACGAGCTACAATGAGCAGTTCTTC
CDR3: CSARATSYNEQFF

J: TRBJ2-1
V: TRBV4-2
length: 21
D: TRBD2
size: NA
DNA: TGTGCCAGCAGCCAAGGCCTCTCCTTGGGCGAGCGGGAGGGCAACTACAATGAGCAGTTCTTC
CDR3: CASSQGLSLGEREGNYNEQFF

J: TRBJ2-5
V: TRBV20-1
length: 16
D: TRBD2
size: NA
DNA: TGCAGTGCTAGGTCTGAGTCTAGCGGGAGGCTGGAGACCCAGTACTTC
CDR3: CSARSESSGRLETQYF

J: TRBJ1-5
V: TRBV20-1
length: 17
D: TRBD1
size: NA
DNA: TGCAGTGCTAGTCGGACAGGGGGCGCCGGTAGCAATCAGCCCCAGCATTTT
CDR3: CSASRTGGAGSNQPQHF

J: TRBJ1-2
V: TRBV10-3
length: 13
D: NA
size: few
DNA: TGTGCCATCACACCGGACACCCGGGAGGGCTACACCTTC
CDR3: CAITPDTREGYTF

J: TRBJ1-1
V: TRBV28
length: 15
D: NA
size: few
DNA: TGTGCCAGCAGTCCGAACAAGCCCATGAACACTGAAGCTTTCTTT
CDR3: CASSPNKPMNTEAFF

J: TRBJ2-3
V: TRBV5-4
length: 18
D: TRBD2
size: NA
DNA: TGTGCCAGCAGCTTGGTACTAGCGAGGTTAAGTAGCACAGATACGCAGTATTTT
CDR3: CASSLVLARLSSTDTQYF

J: TRBJ2-5
V: TRBV9
length: 15
D: NA
size: NA
DNA: TGTGCCAGCAGCCCCAGACTGGGTTACCAAGAGACCCAGTACTTC
CDR3: CASSPRLGYQETQYF

J: TRBJ1-1
V: TRBV6-8
length: 13
D: NA
size: NA
DNA: TGTGCCACAAAATGGGGTGGGAACACTGAAGCTTTCTTT
CDR3: CATKWGGNTEAFF

J: TRBJ2-5
V: TRBV10-3
length: 15
D: TRBD1
size: NA
DNA: TGTGCCATCAGTGCCGCCCCCGGGACAGAAGAGACCCAGTACTTC
CDR3: CAISAAPGTEETQYF

J: TRBJ2-7
V: TRBV6-2/TRBV6-3
length: 11
D: NA
size: NA
DNA: TGTGCCAGCAGCCAGGGCAAAGGGCAGTACTTC
CDR3: CASSQGKGQYF

J: TRBJ1-3
V: TRBV5-6
length: 17
D: NA
size: NA
DNA: TGTGCCAGCAGCTTGGATGGAGGACCGCTCTTGGGAAACACCATATATTTT
CDR3: CASSLDGGPLLGNTIYF

J: TRBJ2-2
V: TRBV6-6
length: 14
D: NA
size: NA
DNA: TGTGCCAGCAGTTTACCAGATTTCACCGGGGAGCTGTTTTTT
CDR3: CASSLPDFTGELFF

J: TRBJ1-1
V: TRBV7-8
length: 15
D: NA
size: few
DNA: TGTGCCAGCAGCTTAGAGAGAACGTTGAACACTGAAGCTTTCTTT
CDR3: CASSLERTLNTEAFF

J: TRBJ2-1
V: TRBV7-2
length: 16
D: NA
size: few
DNA: TGTGCCAGCAGCTCGCCGTGGGAGAATAGCGTGAATGAGCAGTTCTTC
CDR3: CASSSPWENSVNEQFF

J: TRBJ2-5
V: TRBV7-3
length: 14
D: NA
size: NA
DNA: TGTGCCAGCAGCTTGACAGCGGATCAAGAGACCCAGTACTTC
CDR3: CASSLTADQETQYF

J: TRBJ2-7
V: TRBV28
length: 15
D: NA
size: few
DNA: TGTGCCAGCAGTTTCGGCGACAGACTAACCTACGAGCAGTACTTC
CDR3: CASSFGDRLTYEQYF

J: TRBJ1-4
V: TRBV20-1
length: 13
D: NA
size: NA
DNA: TGCAGTGCTATAGACAGGTGGAATGAAAAACTGTTTTTT
CDR3: CSAIDRWNEKLFF

J: TRBJ2-7
V: TRBV7-2
length: 15
D: TRBD1
size: NA
DNA: TGTGCCAGCAGCTTAGTCACAGGGGGGACCTACGAGCAGTACTTC
CDR3: CASSLVTGGTYEQYF

J: TRBJ2-1
V: TRBV7-2
length: 15
D: TRBD2
size: few
DNA: TGTGCCAGCAGCGGGGGGACTAGCGTAACCAATGAGCAGTTCTTC
CDR3: CASSGGTSVTNEQFF

J: TRBJ2-3
V: TRBV5-4
length: 15
D: TRBD2
size: few
DNA: TGTGCCAGCAGCTTGCGGACTAGCGTAACAGATACGCAGTATTTT
CDR3: CASSLRTSVTDTQYF

J: TRBJ1-6
V: TRBV4-3
length: 17
D: TRBD1
size: few
DNA: TGCGCCAGCAGCCAAGTTTCGGACAGGACTTCGTTTTCACCCCTCCACTTT
CDR3: CASSQVSDRTSFSPLHF

J: TRBJ2-2
V: TRBV5-5
length: 18
D: TRBD1
size: NA
DNA: TGTGCCAGCAGCTTGGGTTCTTGGGGACAGGGAAACACCGGGGAGCTGTTTTTT
CDR3: CASSLGSWGQGNTGELFF

J: TRBJ2-1
V: TRBV11-3
length: 19
D: TRBD2
size: few
DNA: TGTGCCAGCAGCACATGGACAGTGACTAGCGGGGGACGGGGGTATGAGCAGTTCTTC
CDR3: CASSTWTVTSGGRGYEQFF

J: TRBJ2-3
V: TRBV20-1
length: 13
D: NA
size: NA
DNA: TGCAGTGCCAGAACGGACTCTTCAGATACGCAGTATTTT
CDR3: CSARTDSSDTQYF

J: TRBJ1-1
V: TRBV7-2
length: 17
D: TRBD1
size: few
DNA: TGTGCCAGCAGCATGGACAGGGGAGGGGTGTGGTTCACTGAAGCTTTCTTT
CDR3: CASSMDRGGVWFTEAFF

J: TRBJ2-1
V: TRBV24-1
length: 14
D: NA
size: NA
DNA: TGTGCCACCAGTGACCCTCAGCGTCCCCATGAGCAGTTCTTC
CDR3: CATSDPQRPHEQFF

J: TRBJ2-1
V: TRBV20-1
length: 15
D: TRBD2
size: NA
DNA: TGCAGTGCCGAGAAAATGCGGGAGGGCCCCAATGAGCAGTTCTTC
CDR3: CSAEKMREGPNEQFF

J: TRBJ2-1
V: TRBV12-3/TRBV12-4
length: 12
D: TRBD2
size: few
DNA: TGTGCCAGCAGTTCAGCGGGAGATGAGCAGTTCTTC
CDR3: CASSSAGDEQFF

J: TRBJ2-1
V: TRBV7-9
length: 14
D: NA
size: NA
DNA: TGTGCCAGCAGCTTAGGGGGATTCCCCAATGAGCAGTTCTTC
CDR3: CASSLGGFPNEQFF

J: TRBJ2-3
V: TRBV20-1
length: 15
D: TRBD2
size: few
DNA: TGCAGTGCTCCACCTAGCGGGGGGAGGACAGATACGCAGTATTTT
CDR3: CSAPPSGGRTDTQYF

J: TRBJ2-1
V: TRBV6-2/TRBV6-3
length: 14
D: NA
size: NA
DNA: TGTGCCACCCTCGGGGTGAATGACTACAATGAGCAGTTCTTC
CDR3: CATLGVNDYNEQFF

J: TRBJ2-2
V: TRBV18
length: 14
D: TRBD1
size: few
DNA: TGTGCCAGCTCACGCGGACAGGCCAGCGGGGAGCTGTTTTTT
CDR3: CASSRGQASGELFF

J: TRBJ2-5
V: TRBV5-4
length: 14
D: TRBD2
size: NA
DNA: TGTGCCAGCAGCCAAAGCGGGAGCCAAGAGACCCAGTACTTC
CDR3: CASSQSGSQETQYF

J: TRBJ2-3
V: TRBV6-2/TRBV6-3
length: 14
D: TRBD2
size: NA
DNA: TGTGCCAGCTCCGGGACTACCCGCACAGATACGCAGTATTTT
CDR3: CASSGTTRTDTQYF

J: TRBJ2-3
V: TRBV19
length: 14
D: NA
size: NA
DNA: TGTGCCAGTTCCCATGGGGCAGCTACAGATACGCAGTATTTT
CDR3: CASSHGAATDTQYF

J: TRBJ2-7
V: TRBV12-3/TRBV12-4
length: 12
D: NA
size: few
DNA: TGTGCCAGCAGCCGACTGAGTGCCGAGCAGTACTTC
CDR3: CASSRLSAEQYF

J: TRBJ2-1
V: TRBV29-1
length: 12
D: NA
size: NA
DNA: TGCAGCGTTGATTTGTCCTACAATGAGCAGTTCTTC
CDR3: CSVDLSYNEQFF

J: TRBJ2-2
V: TRBV12-5
length: 16
D: TRBD2
size: few
DNA: TGTGCTAGTGGTTTAAGACTAGCGGAGAACACCGGGGAGCTGTTTTTT
CDR3: CASGLRLAENTGELFF

J: TRBJ2-3
V: TRBV7-8
length: 15
D: NA
size: many
DNA: TGTGCCAGCAGCTCGGACCCATCTAGCACAGATACGCAGTATTTT
CDR3: CASSSDPSSTDTQYF

J: TRBJ2-5
V: TRBV4-1
length: 14
D: NA
size: few
DNA: TGCGCCAGCAGCTCCCCGGGACTTCTGGAGACCCAGTACTTC
CDR3: CASSSPGLLETQYF

J: TRBJ2-4
V: TRBV7-2
length: 14
D: NA
size: many
DNA: TGTGCCAGCAGCCCCGGACCAGGGGGGAACATTCAGTACTTC
CDR3: CASSPGPGGNIQYF

J: TRBJ1-1
V: TRBV29-1
length: 12
D: NA
size: NA
DNA: TGCAGCGTCGGCCCAGGTGCCCCTGAAGCTTTCTTT
CDR3: CSVGPGAPEAFF

J: TRBJ2-5
V: TRBV12-3/TRBV12-4
length: 12
D: NA
size: many
DNA: TGTGCCAGCAGTCACTTCCGGGACACCCAGTACTTC
CDR3: CASSHFRDTQYF

J: TRBJ2-7
V: TRBV7-9
length: 13
D: NA
size: many
DNA: TGTGCCAGCAGCCGAGACAGATCCTACGAGCAGTACTTC
CDR3: CASSRDRSYEQYF

J: TRBJ1-4
V: TRBV7-9
length: 19
D: NA
size: NA
DNA: TGTGCCAGCAGCCCCACCACGCCGGGACACCTGTTAACTAATGAAAAACTGTTTTTT
CDR3: CASSPTTPGHLLTNEKLFF

J: TRBJ1-5
V: TRBV7-2
length: 15
D: NA
size: many
DNA: TGTGCCAGCAGCTTAATAGGCACGGGCAATCAGCCCCAGCATTTT
CDR3: CASSLIGTGNQPQHF

J: TRBJ2-5
V: TRBV27
length: 17
D: TRBD1
size: NA
DNA: TGTGCCAGCAGTTTATCCCAGACAGGGGTGGTAGGGGAGACCCAGTACTTC
CDR3: CASSLSQTGVVGETQYF